This entry concerns a single TCR beta chain. No antigen is known for it. This record belongs to a study of cytomegalovirus exposure and HLA in healthy donors. Overall study context: A prior analysis found 117 million unique TCR beta sequences from 170 million or so T cells.

Germline V gene data show CDR1 as MNHEY and CDR2 as SVGAGI. The CDR3 is 14 amino acids. V lost 6 bases to trimming and J lost 3 bases, with 12 bases between them. Findings and caveats of the study: The authors later found most CMV-associated TCR beta chains appeared HLA-restricted. The study listed some 160 cytomegalovirus-associated TCR beta chains.

This PCR relied on a set of 60 Vbeta primers and 13 Jbeta primers. The data were produced by immunoSEQ multiplex PCR, yet TCRdb's version contains in-frame clones alone and is incomplete. This table holds about 130,000 clones, roughly 85% found once. This sequence originates from a man aged 40-49 years in good health and CMV-seropositive. Sequenced sample: PBMCs. This sequence joins TRBV6-5 and TRBJ2-1, with D perhaps TRBD2 (6 bases). The CDR3 nucleotides read TGTGCCAGCAGACCGTCGGGACTCTACAATGAGCAGTTCTTC. This sequence encodes CASRPSGLYNEQFF.